This T cell receptor beta chain was retrieved from a study of T cell responses to AZD1222 COVID-19 vaccine. Study overall: Second-dose schedules of about 4 or about 12 weeks were combined. Overall study findings and caveats: Donors were mostly white British, more females; clonal diversity possibly underestimated. Within unmutated variant regions lay the reported targets of nearly half of spike-specific TCRs.

Only in-frame clones appear in the TCRdb table, and some are missing; sequencing was by immunoSEQ multiplex PCR. Here the sample spans more than 140,000 clones, around nine tenths being singletons. The V gene lost 2 bases and the J gene lost 7 bases, with 21 bases spanning the gap. Germline V gene lookup returns CDR1 MNHEY and CDR2 SVGEGT. The CDR3 extends over 17 amino acids. In regard to this clone: The antigen remains undetermined.

This specimen was peripheral blood, taken on day 0 of AZD1222 vaccination. This clonotype was sampled from an adult in good health. The V gene is TRBV6-2 or TRBV6-3, the J gene TRBJ2-1; possible D gene TRBD2, 6 bases. The CDR3 DNA sequence: TGTGCCAGCAGTTACCCCTTTGGGGGGAGAGCTAAAAATGAGCAGTTCTTC. Translated: CASSYPFGGRAKNEQFF.